The sequence of this T cell receptor (beta chain) was determined in a study of shared clonotypes between healthy human individuals. Study-level points and caveats: It was observed that roughly 5.1% of naive CD4 clonotypes were shared across several donors.

The DNA input per sorted-subset replicate PCR was about 190 ng, corresponding to some 30,000 T cell genomes. In the original workflow: Filtering of immunoSEQ junctional sequences could not match full-length read filtering. The protocol was immunoSEQ multiplex PCR, while the TCRdb copy is restricted to in-frame clones and leaves out a portion. The V and J calls and the clone size are those of that table, but D and trimming were determined from the DNA. Of some 690,000 clones listed, 90% were seen once; the top ten hold 30% to 40%. In regard to this clone: What it recognizes is unknown.

Germline assignment: CDR1 SGHVS and CDR2 FQNEAQ. With 1 base removed from V and 1 base from J, the gap between germline ends came to 16 bases. The CDR3 runs to 17 residues. The receptor was isolated from a man between 18 and 29 years old in good health. Some clones in this sample may be carry-over from other donors' samples. Material: memory CD8+ T cells from PBMCs. The subset is: CD45RO+ cells pooled with CCR7-negative TemRA cells. This sequence joins TRBV7-8 and TRBJ2-5; D is ambiguous. The CDR3 bases are TGTGCCAGCAGCTTAGGAGTTAGTCCGTCCTTCCAAGAGACCCAGTACTTC. Residues: CASSLGVSPSFQETQYF.